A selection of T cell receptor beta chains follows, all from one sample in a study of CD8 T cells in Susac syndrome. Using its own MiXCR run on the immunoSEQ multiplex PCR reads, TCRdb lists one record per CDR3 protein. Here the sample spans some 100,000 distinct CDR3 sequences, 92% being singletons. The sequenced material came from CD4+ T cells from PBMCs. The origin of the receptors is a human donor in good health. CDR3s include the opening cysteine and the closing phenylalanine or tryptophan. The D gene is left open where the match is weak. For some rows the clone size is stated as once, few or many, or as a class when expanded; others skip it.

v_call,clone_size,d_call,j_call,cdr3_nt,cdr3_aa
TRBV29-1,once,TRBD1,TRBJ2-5,TGCAGCGTTGAAGTACTAGGACAGGGGAGAGAGACCCAGTACTTC,CSVEVLGQGRETQYF
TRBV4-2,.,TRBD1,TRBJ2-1,TGTGCCAGCAGCCAAGGACAGGGGGCGGACAATGAGCAGTTCTTC,CASSQGQGADNEQFF
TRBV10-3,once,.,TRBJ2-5,TGTGCCATCAGTGAGAGGGGGTTGGAGACCCAGTACTTC,CAISERGLETQYF
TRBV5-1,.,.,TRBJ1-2,TGCGCCAGCAGCAAAACCCTAGACGGCTACACCTTC,CASSKTLDGYTF
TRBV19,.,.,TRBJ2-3,TGTGCCAGTACCCCAGGGACGGGAGCTCGCACAGATACGCAGTATTTT,CASTPGTGARTDTQYF
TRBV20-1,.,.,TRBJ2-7,TGCAGTGCTAGAAACGATATAAGATACGAGCAGTACTTC,CSARNDIRYEQYF
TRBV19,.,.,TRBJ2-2,TGTGCCAGCGTTCCAGGGGGGACCGGGGAGCTGTTTTTT,CASVPGGTGELFF
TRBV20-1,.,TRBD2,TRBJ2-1,TGCAGTGCTGCGCGGGGGGCTATCAATGAGCAGTTCTTC,CSAARGAINEQFF
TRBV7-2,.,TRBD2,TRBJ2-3,TGTGCCAGCAGCTTAGCGCTCGGTCGGGCGGGAGGAACCACAGATACGCAGTATTTT,CASSLALGRAGGTTDTQYF
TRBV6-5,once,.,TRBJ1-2,TGTGCCAGCAGGCTCGGCCGGGCCCCAAGAGATGGCTACACCTTC,CASRLGRAPRDGYTF
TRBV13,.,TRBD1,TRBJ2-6,TGTGCCAGCAGCTTACTGACCGGGACAGGGGTACCTGGGGCCAACGTCCTGACTTTC,CASSLLTGTGVPGANVLTF
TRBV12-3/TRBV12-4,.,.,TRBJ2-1,TGTGCCAGCAGCCAGCTGTCGGACTACTCCTACAATGAGCAGTTCTTC,CASSQLSDYSYNEQFF
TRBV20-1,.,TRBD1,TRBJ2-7,TGCAGTGCGGATCCTGACAGGGGGCCGTACGAGCAGTACTTC,CSADPDRGPYEQYF
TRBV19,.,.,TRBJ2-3,TGTGCCAGTAGTATAGGTTTTAGCACAGATACGCAGTATTTT,CASSIGFSTDTQYF
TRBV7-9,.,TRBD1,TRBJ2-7,TGTGCCAGCAGCTTAGCGATCGAACGGCAGGGGGACTACGAGCAGTACTTC,CASSLAIERQGDYEQYF
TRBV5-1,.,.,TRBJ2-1,TGCGCCAGCAGCCCCAGCGGGCCGAATGAGCAGTTCTTC,CASSPSGPNEQFF
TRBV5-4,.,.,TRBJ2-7,TGTGCCAGCAGCTCCTCGGGGGTTGGAGAGCAGTACTTC,CASSSSGVGEQYF
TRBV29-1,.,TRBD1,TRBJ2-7,TGCAGCGTTGAAGTAGGGACAGGGGTGTACGAGCAGTACTTC,CSVEVGTGVYEQYF
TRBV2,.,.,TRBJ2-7,TGTGCCAGCAGTCTGTTTGAGGAGCAGTACTTC,CASSLFEEQYF
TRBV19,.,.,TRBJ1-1,TGTGCCAGTAGTACACCATATCAAGGAACTATTGAAGCTTTCTTT,CASSTPYQGTIEAFF
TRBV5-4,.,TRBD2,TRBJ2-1,TGTGCCAGCAGCTCCGGGACTAAGGATGAGCAGTTCTTC,CASSSGTKDEQFF
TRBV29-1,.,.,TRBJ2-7,TGCAGCGTGACTCGGGCTTCACCCCACTACGAGCAGTACTTC,CSVTRASPHYEQYF
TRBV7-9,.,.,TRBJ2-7,TGTGCCAGCAGCGCGCTCCGGGGAGAGTCCTACGAGCAGTACTTC,CASSALRGESYEQYF
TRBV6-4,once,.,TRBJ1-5,TGTGCCAGCAGTGGTTCGCGGGATGGGCCCCAGCATTTT,CASSGSRDGPQHF
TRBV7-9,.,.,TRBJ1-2,TGTGCCAGCAGCTTTCAGGGACCGGGAGGCTACACCTTC,CASSFQGPGGYTF
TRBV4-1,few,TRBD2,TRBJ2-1,TGCGCCAGCAGCCAAGATCCGGCTAGCGGGGGGCGCCAGTTCTTC,CASSQDPASGGRQFF
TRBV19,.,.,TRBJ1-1,TGTGCCAGTAGTCCGTGGAACACTGAAGCTTTCTTT,CASSPWNTEAFF
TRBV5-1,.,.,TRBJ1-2,TGCGCCAGCAGCTTAGGGACTTCTTATGGCTACACCTTC,CASSLGTSYGYTF
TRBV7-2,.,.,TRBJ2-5,TGTGCCAGCAGCTTAGTGGGTAGAGGGAGTCCCCAAGAGACCCAGTACTTC,CASSLVGRGSPQETQYF
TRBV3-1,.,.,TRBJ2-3,TGTGCCAGCAGCCAAGATCGCCCGAGCACAGATACGCAGTATTTT,CASSQDRPSTDTQYF
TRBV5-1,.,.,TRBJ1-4,TGCGCCAGCAGCTTGGCGAGTAATAAAAAACTGTTTTTT,CASSLASNKKLFF
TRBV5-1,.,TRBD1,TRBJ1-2,TGCGCCAGCGGGACGCCGGGACAGGGGGGCGGCTACACCTTC,CASGTPGQGGGYTF
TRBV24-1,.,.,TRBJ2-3,TGTGCCACCAGTGATCCCAGGGATACGCAGTATTTT,CATSDPRDTQYF
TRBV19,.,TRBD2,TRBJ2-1,TGTGCCAGTAGTATCCTGGCTAGCGGGAGCAATGAGCAGTTCTTC,CASSILASGSNEQFF
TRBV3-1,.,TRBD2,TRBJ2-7,TGTGCCAGCAGCCAGGGACTTCCGGGACTAGCCCACGAGCAGTACTTC,CASSQGLPGLAHEQYF
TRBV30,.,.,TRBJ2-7,TGTGCCTGGAGGGCAGATTACGAGCAGTACTTC,CAWRADYEQYF
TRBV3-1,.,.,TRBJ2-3,TGTGCCAGCAGCTCCCGGACCCGGGCGGTCACAGATACGCAGTATTTT,CASSSRTRAVTDTQYF
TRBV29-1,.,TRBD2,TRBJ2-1,TGCAGCCTGAGGACTAGCGGGAATGAGCAGTTCTTC,CSLRTSGNEQFF
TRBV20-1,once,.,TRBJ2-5,TGCAGTGCCCGGAGTGGGGTGTCAGAGACCCAGTACTTC,CSARSGVSETQYF
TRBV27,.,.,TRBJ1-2,TGTGCCAGCAGTTATGGGTTCAGGCCGCTTACTGGCTACACCTTC,CASSYGFRPLTGYTF
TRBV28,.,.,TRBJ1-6,TGTGCCAGCGGCGGGGCCTCGTCACCCCTCCACTTT,CASGGASSPLHF
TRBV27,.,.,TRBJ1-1,TGTGCCAGCAGAGAATACAGGGAGTCTGAAGCTTTCTTT,CASREYRESEAFF
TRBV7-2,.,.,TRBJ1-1,TGTGCCAGCGCCGAGCTTAACACTGAAGCTTTCTTT,CASAELNTEAFF
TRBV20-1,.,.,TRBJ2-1,TGCAGTGCTACCGGCCCTTCAGGGAGTAACTCCTACAATGAGCAGTTCTTC,CSATGPSGSNSYNEQFF
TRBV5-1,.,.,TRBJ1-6,TGCGCCAGCAGCGAACAGGGCCATTATAATTCACCCCTCCACTTT,CASSEQGHYNSPLHF
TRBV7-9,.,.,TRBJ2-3,TGTGCCAGCAGCCGGGGGACCTTGACAGATACGCAGTATTTT,CASSRGTLTDTQYF
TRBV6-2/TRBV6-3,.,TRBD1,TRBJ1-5,TGTGCCAGCAGTTACGGGGGACAGGGGCATCAGCCCCAGCATTTT,CASSYGGQGHQPQHF
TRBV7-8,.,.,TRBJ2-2,TGTGCCAGCAGCTCCCGACAGCGTTCCGGGGAGCTGTTTTTT,CASSSRQRSGELFF
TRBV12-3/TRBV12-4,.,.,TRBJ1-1,TGTGCCAGTCGGGTGAGAGTGAACACTGAAGCTTTCTTT,CASRVRVNTEAFF
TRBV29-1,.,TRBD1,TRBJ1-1,TGCAGCTCAGGACAGGGGATTGAAGCTTTCTTT,CSSGQGIEAFF
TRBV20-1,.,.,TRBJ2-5,TGCAGTGCTAACCCGTACGGGAGAGGGGGCGAGACCCAGTACTTC,CSANPYGRGGETQYF
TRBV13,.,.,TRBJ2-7,TGTGCCAGCAGCTTACTGCAGGGAGAAGCCGAGCAGTACTTC,CASSLLQGEAEQYF
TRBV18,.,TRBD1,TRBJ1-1,TGTGCCAGCTCACCACCGGACAGGGGGCGCGTTAGGGCTTTCTTT,CASSPPDRGRVRAFF
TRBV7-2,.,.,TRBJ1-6,TGTGCCAGCAGCTTACTCGACAATTCACCCCTCCACTTT,CASSLLDNSPLHF
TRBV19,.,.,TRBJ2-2,TGTGCCAGTAGTCAGCGGCTAGCGTCAACCGGGGAGCTGTTTTTT,CASSQRLASTGELFF
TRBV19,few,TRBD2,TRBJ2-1,TGTGCCAGTAGTACCAGCGGGAGACCCCCGGATGAGCAGTTCTTC,CASSTSGRPPDEQFF